These 6 T cell receptor beta chains were sequenced from one sample in a study of T-cell reconstitution after alpha-beta-depleted transplantation in children. It was with unique molecular identifiers that the TCRbeta library was prepared. TCRdb used MiXCR to reprocess the PCR reads, holding one entry per CDR3 protein. The table has 130,000 to 150,000 distinct CDR3 sequences, 8% to 10% seen once. The sequenced sample was PBMCs, mostly from graft donor cells, obtained 180 days after TCRalphabeta/CD19-depleted stem cell transplant. The receptor set was obtained from a female patient aged 2 to 10 who had a stem cell transplant for congenital amegakaryocytic thrombocytopenia, so the T cells may come from the graft donor.

In its sample, this clonotype was seen many times. The V call is TRBV20-1, the J call TRBJ2-5; 7 nucleotides match TRBD2. The germline V gene encodes CDR1 DFQATT and CDR2 SNEGSKA (reference sequence). This CDR3 comprises 16 residues. The J segment lost 0 bases and the V segment lost 0 bases, leaving 7 bases of the junction unmatched. CDR3 protein: CSARDRLALYQETQYF. The CDR3 region has the DNA TGCAGTGCTAGAGATCGACTAGCCCTGTACCAAGAGACCCAGTACTTC.

This clonotype was seen ten or more times. The chain combines TRBV5-1 with TRBJ2-5; D might be TRBD2 (5 bases). The germline V and J ends were trimmed by 1 base and 2 bases, with 12 bases remaining between them. Germline-derived CDR1 and CDR2 are SGHRS and YFSETQ. CDR3 size: 15 residues. Written as DNA, the CDR3 is TGCGCCAGCAGCTTGCTAGCAGGCGAACAAGAGACCCAGTACTTC. This encodes CASSLLAGEQETQYF.

This clonotype was observed many times. The V and J genes are TRBV12-3 or TRBV12-4 and TRBJ2-3; D remains ambiguous. With 8 bases removed from V and 6 bases from J, the gap between germline ends came to 12 bases. This CDR3 is built from 12 residues. DNA for the CDR3: TGTGCCAGCGGTCCGCATTTTGATACGCAGTATTTT. This sequence encodes CASGPHFDTQYF.

In this sample, this clonotype turned up many times. This chain links TRBV5-1 with TRBJ1-4, with D possibly matching TRBD1 (5 bases). V dropped 0 bases and J dropped 7 bases, with 10 bases sitting between them. The germline CDR1 and CDR2 sequences are SGHRS and YFSETQ. This CDR3 is built from 14 residues. This chain's CDR3 is CASSLGLGGEKLFF. CDR3 nucleotides: TGCGCCAGCAGCTTGGGACTCGGGGGTGAAAAACTGTTTTTT. The variable domain in full, with the rest retrieved from reference TRBV5-1 and TRBJ1-4, is KAGVTQTPRYLIKTRGQQVTLSCSPISGHRSVSWYQQTPGQGLQFLFEYFSETQRNKGNFPGRFSGRQFSNSRSEMNVSTLELGDSALYLCASSLGLGGEKLFFGSGTQLSVL.

The CDR3 sequence: CSAGGSYEQYF. The CDR3 DNA sequence: TGCAGTGCGGGCGGCTCCTACGAGCAGTACTTC. The J gene is TRBJ2-7, the V gene TRBV20-1; no reliable D call. Per germline, CDR1 DFQATT and CDR2 SNEGSKA (reference sequence). With 6 bases removed from V and 0 bases from J, the gap between germline ends came to 6 bases. This CDR3 comprises 11 residues.

This rearrangement joins TRBV20-1 to TRBJ2-1; 7 bases are shared with TRBD1. V trimming: 6 bases; J trimming: 6 bases; junction bases outside the gene matches: 11. The CDR3 loop spans 14 amino acids. CDR1 and CDR2 from the germline V gene are DFQATT and SNEGSKA (reference sequence). CDR3 in DNA: TGCAGTGCCGAACCGGTACAGGGGATCAATGAGCAGTTCTTC. Translating gives CSAEPVQGINEQFF.